This T cell receptor beta chain was recorded in a study of blood T cell repertoires in COVID-19. This table comes from immunoSEQ multiplex PCR, and its TCRdb copy is limited to in-frame clones, with some not included. The sample lists about 240,000 clones, 83% occurring once. Living in 24 US areas, the participants were between roughly 18 and 90 years of age. This clonotype was obtained from a woman aged 40-49 years who had been exposed to COVID-19. Sequenced: PBMCs or T cells enriched from blood (not recorded which).

CDR3 in DNA: TGTGCCTGGGGCAGGTCCCCCTACGAGCAGTACTTC. Amino acid sequence: CAWGRSPYEQYF. The rearrangement links TRBV30 to TRBJ2-7; D call uncertain. This CDR3 contains 12 residues. The germline CDR1 and CDR2 sequences are GTSNPN and SVGIG (reference sequence). V lost 5 bases and J lost 2, with 10 bases in between. The entire variable domain, with the rest obtained from reference TRBV30 and TRBJ2-7, is as follows: SQTIHQWPATLVQPVGSPLSLECTVEGTSNPNLYWYRQAAGRGLQLLFYSVGIGQISSEVPQNLSASRPQDRQFILSSKKLLLSDSGFYLCAWGRSPYEQYFGPGTRLTVT.